This T cell receptor beta chain originates from a study of blood T cell repertoires in COVID-19. Study in general: Sources were T cells, B-cell-depleted T cells, or PBMCs; the material itself was cDNA or gDNA.

Per the authors' pipeline: Using reference gene primer amplification, nucleated cell counts were estimated. Clones were read by immunoSEQ multiplex PCR, and TCRdb kept only the in-frame ones, dropping some. V, J and clone size are taken as reported in that table, and D and trimming were inferred from the DNA itself. The table has about 68,000 clones, approximately 90% seen once. The trim removed 7 bases at V and 0 bases at J, leaving 3 bases unmatched. The CDR3 contains 14 residues. CDR1 is SEHNR and CDR2 is FQNEAQ in the germline V gene (reference sequence). This clonotype was sampled from a man in his thirties or forties with acute or convalescent COVID-19. The chain uses TRBV7-9 and TRBJ2-3, with 8 bases fitting TRBD1. The specimen sequenced was peripheral blood. The CDR3 nucleotides read TGTGCCAGCAACACAGGGGGTAGCACAGATACGCAGTATTTT. Translating gives CASNTGGSTDTQYF. The variable domain in full, completed from reference TRBV7-9 and TRBJ2-3, reads DTGVSQNPRHKITKRGQNVTFRCDPISEHNRLYWYRQTLGQGPEFLTYFQNEAQLEKSRLLSDRFSAERPKGSFSTLEIQRTEQGDSAMYLCASNTGGSTDTQYFGPGTRLTVL.